This T cell receptor (beta chain) stems from a study of CD8+ T cells in alopecia areata. About the study: Tofacitinib administration persisted for 6 to 18 months, succeeded by 6 months off drug. General study points: Alphabeta T cells residing in normal skin are also sequenced in scalp samples. Patients displayed less clarity in TCR sharing than mice, a finding possibly related to HLA.

Extracted from the samples, RNA was reverse transcribed into cDNA to serve as the sequencing template. Measured with immunoSEQ multiplex PCR; TCRdb has only the in-frame clones, and not every one. The sample yields hundreds of thousands of clones, about two thirds seen once. Germline V gives CDR1 KGHSH, CDR2 LQKENI. Trimming took 4 bases from V and 6 from J; bases not matched to a gene: 5. The CDR3 sequence is 13 residues long. As concerns this clone: Its specificity is not known.

The source was CD4+ T cells sorted from blood, collected at week 0. The chain carries TRBV18 and TRBJ2-7; TRBD1 aligns across 8 bases. The receptor's source is a human donor with alopecia areata. The DNA of the CDR3 is TGTGCCAGCTCACGAACGACAGGGGCCGAGCAGTACTTC. This sequence encodes CASSRTTGAEQYF.